This T cell receptor (beta chain) was sequenced during a study of T cell repertoires in cytomegalovirus infection. Overall study: CMV epitopes that were recently identified and HLA-C-restricted were used alongside well-studied HLA-B-restricted ones.

TCRdb ran MiXCR on the reads and lists one entry per CDR3 protein. The sample carries roughly 700,000 distinct CDR3 sequences, around a third recorded once. This clonotype was counted only a few times. Its target is unknown. Trimming shortened V by 0 bases and J by 5 bases, and 11 bases separated the two germline ends. CDR3 size: 15 residues. From germline, CDR1 is MNHNY and CDR2 SVGAGI (reference sequence). V gene TRBV6-6 combines with J gene TRBJ2-1; D may be TRBD1 (5 bases). This TCR came from a human donor in good health (CMV status not recorded). Some clones in this sample may be carry-over from other donors' samples. The input for sequencing was cultured PBMCs, taken from culture after CMV antigen stimulation. This CDR3 reads CASSYSGVGDNEQFF. In DNA, the CDR3 is TGTGCCAGCAGTTACTCAGGGGTCGGAGACAATGAGCAGTTCTTC.